The present T cell receptor (beta chain) was sequenced within a study of blood T cells in healthy people across ages. Across the study: The template switching approach captured approximately one barcoded beta molecule for every two T cells.

A second PCR of 7 to 11 cycles used a sample-barcoded 5' primer and a J-beta primer mix. Every cDNA molecule bore a tag from a template-switch adaptor containing 12 random nucleotides. Using its own MiXCR run on the 5' RACE reads, TCRdb lists one record per CDR3 protein. The table has hundreds of thousands of distinct CDR3 sequences, 40% to 50% seen once. Healthy Caucasian individuals from Russia aged about 6 to 90 served as donors. Per-sample PBMC isolation yielded at least 6 million cells. This clonotype was seen a few times. From germline, CDR1 is MDHEN and CDR2 SYDVKM. The V end was cut by 5 bases, the J end by 4 bases, with 11 bases between. The length of the CDR3 is 13 residues.

The genes are TRBV28 and TRBJ2-5; D perhaps matches TRBD2 (5 bases). Sequenced sample: blood. This receptor was obtained from a man aged 60 to 69 in good health. The CDR3 DNA reads as TGTGCCAGCAGTAACGGACTCCTAGAGACCCAGTACTTC. It encodes CASSNGLLETQYF.